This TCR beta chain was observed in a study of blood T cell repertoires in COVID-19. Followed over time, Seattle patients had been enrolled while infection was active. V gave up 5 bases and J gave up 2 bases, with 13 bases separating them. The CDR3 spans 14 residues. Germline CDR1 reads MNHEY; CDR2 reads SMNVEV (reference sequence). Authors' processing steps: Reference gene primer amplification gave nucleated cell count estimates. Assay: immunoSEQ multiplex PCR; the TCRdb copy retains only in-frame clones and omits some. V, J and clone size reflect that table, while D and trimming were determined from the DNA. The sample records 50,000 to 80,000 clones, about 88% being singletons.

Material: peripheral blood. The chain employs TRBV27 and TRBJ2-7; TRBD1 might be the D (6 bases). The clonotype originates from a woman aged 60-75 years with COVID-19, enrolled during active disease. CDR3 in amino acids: CASSIRRGTYEQYF. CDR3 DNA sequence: TGTGCCAGCAGTATACGAAGGGGGACCTACGAGCAGTACTTC.